The rows below give T cell receptor beta chains drawn from one sample of a study of shared clonotypes between healthy human individuals. Method: immunoSEQ multiplex PCR; TCRdb's copy keeps in-frame clones and lacks some. The table records over a million clones, around 95% of them present only once. Sequencing was carried out using naive CD4+ T cells sorted from blood. The receptors shown here come from a man aged 30 to 45 in good health. CDR3s include the opening cysteine and the closing phenylalanine or tryptophan. Fields, in order: CDR3 protein, CDR3 DNA, clone size, D gene, V gene, J gene. The D gene is left open where the match is weak. Clone sizes are given selectively: once, few, many, or a class where the clone is expanded.

CDR3: CASSVDVGNTGELFF
DNA: TGTGCCAGCAGCGTAGACGTAGGGAACACCGGGGAGCTGTTTTTT
size: NA
D: NA
V: TRBV9
J: TRBJ2-2

CDR3: CASSFIHGELFF
DNA: TGTGCCAGCAGTTTCATTCACGGGGAGCTGTTTTTT
size: NA
D: NA
V: TRBV11-2
J: TRBJ2-2

CDR3: CASEEDSGARTDTQYF
DNA: TGTGCCAGTGAGGAGGATAGCGGGGCCCGCACAGATACGCAGTATTTT
size: NA
D: TRBD2
V: TRBV25-1
J: TRBJ2-3

CDR3: CASSPLPGPVNEKLFF
DNA: TGTGCCAGCTCACCTCTCCCCGGACCCGTTAATGAAAAACTGTTTTTT
size: NA
D: NA
V: TRBV18
J: TRBJ1-4

CDR3: CASSYSTPSTDTQYF
DNA: TGTGCCAGCAGTTACTCGACCCCTAGCACAGATACGCAGTATTTT
size: NA
D: NA
V: TRBV6-5
J: TRBJ2-3

CDR3: CASSLARGAFF
DNA: TGTGCCAGCAGCTTAGCCCGGGGAGCTTTCTTT
size: NA
D: NA
V: TRBV7-2
J: TRBJ1-1

CDR3: CASSPYILAQAYNEQFF
DNA: TGTGCCAGTAGCCCATACATACTAGCGCAAGCCTACAATGAGCAGTTCTTC
size: NA
D: TRBD2
V: TRBV19
J: TRBJ2-1

CDR3: CASSTGTKNEKLFF
DNA: TGTGCCAGCAGTACCGGGACAAAGAATGAAAAACTGTTTTTT
size: NA
D: NA
V: TRBV2
J: TRBJ1-4

CDR3: CASSLVLAGGQYEQYF
DNA: TGTGCCAGCAGCTTAGTACTAGCGGGAGGCCAGTACGAGCAGTACTTC
size: NA
D: TRBD2
V: TRBV7-9
J: TRBJ2-7

CDR3: CAIGGTAYNEQFF
DNA: TGTGCCATCGGCGGGACAGCGTACAATGAGCAGTTCTTC
size: NA
D: NA
V: TRBV10-3
J: TRBJ2-1

CDR3: CAIRAQEMNTEAFF
DNA: TGTGCCATCAGAGCACAGGAGATGAACACTGAAGCTTTCTTT
size: NA
D: NA
V: TRBV10-3
J: TRBJ1-1

CDR3: CASSPPTGGVAKNIQYF
DNA: TGTGCCAGCTCACCACCGACAGGGGGAGTAGCCAAAAACATTCAGTACTTC
size: NA
D: TRBD1
V: TRBV18
J: TRBJ2-4

CDR3: CASTRGAEQKTQYF
DNA: TGTGCCAGTACCAGAGGAGCGGAACAAAAAACGCAGTATTTT
size: NA
D: NA
V: TRBV19
J: TRBJ2-3

CDR3: CASSLIYQETQYF
DNA: TGTGCCAGCAGCTTGATTTATCAAGAGACCCAGTACTTC
size: NA
D: NA
V: TRBV5-8
J: TRBJ2-5

CDR3: CASSLRQGALGTRYEQYF
DNA: TGTGCCAGCAGCTTAAGGCAGGGGGCTCTCGGCACCCGTTACGAGCAGTACTTC
size: NA
D: TRBD1
V: TRBV7-2
J: TRBJ2-7

CDR3: CASSPGLAGLQETQYF
DNA: TGCGCCAGCAGCCCAGGACTAGCGGGGCTCCAAGAGACCCAGTACTTC
size: NA
D: TRBD2
V: TRBV5-1
J: TRBJ2-5

CDR3: CASSPPKLLVYQETQYF
DNA: TGTGCCAGCTCACCACCGAAGTTGCTAGTATACCAAGAGACCCAGTACTTC
size: NA
D: NA
V: TRBV18
J: TRBJ2-5

CDR3: CASSESLLLEQYF
DNA: TGCGCCAGCAGTGAGTCTCTGCTCCTGGAGCAGTACTTC
size: NA
D: NA
V: TRBV10-1
J: TRBJ2-7

CDR3: CASSLAGQDALISGNTIYF
DNA: TGTGCCAGCAGCTTAGCGGGACAGGACGCTCTGATCTCTGGAAACACCATATATTTT
size: NA
D: TRBD1
V: TRBV7-2
J: TRBJ1-3

CDR3: CASSLSLRANYGYTF
DNA: TGTGCCAGCAGTTTGTCGCTCAGGGCGAACTATGGCTACACCTTC
size: once
D: NA
V: TRBV28
J: TRBJ1-2

CDR3: CASSSTSGSRSGEQFF
DNA: TGTGCCAGCAGCTCGACTAGCGGGAGTAGGAGCGGTGAGCAGTTCTTC
size: NA
D: TRBD2
V: TRBV5-4
J: TRBJ2-1

CDR3: CASSSTVGSQYF
DNA: TGTGCCAGCAGTTCCACCGTGGGTTCGCAGTATTTT
size: NA
D: NA
V: TRBV27
J: TRBJ2-3

CDR3: CAISQVASLEQFF
DNA: TGTGCCATCAGTCAGGTTGCAAGCCTTGAGCAGTTCTTC
size: NA
D: NA
V: TRBV10-3
J: TRBJ2-1

CDR3: CASSLDWAGANVLTF
DNA: TGCGCCAGCAGCTTGGACTGGGCTGGGGCCAACGTCCTGACTTTC
size: once
D: NA
V: TRBV5-1
J: TRBJ2-6

CDR3: CASSLTRSLNEQFF
DNA: TGTGCCAGCAGCTTAACCAGGTCGTTGAATGAGCAGTTCTTC
size: NA
D: NA
V: TRBV7-2
J: TRBJ2-1

CDR3: CASSIIVWTDGYTF
DNA: TGTGCCAGTAGTATAATAGTCTGGACGGATGGCTACACCTTC
size: NA
D: NA
V: TRBV19
J: TRBJ1-2

CDR3: CASSLEGRTEQYF
DNA: TGTGCCAGCAGCTTAGAAGGGCGTACCGAGCAGTACTTC
size: NA
D: NA
V: TRBV7-9
J: TRBJ2-7

CDR3: CASTLSGAGEETQYF
DNA: TGTGCCAGCACTCTCAGCGGGGCGGGAGAAGAGACCCAGTACTTC
size: once
D: TRBD2
V: TRBV5-4
J: TRBJ2-5